These 3 T cell receptor beta chains came from one sample sequenced in a study of early T cells in non-severe SARS-CoV-2 infection. TCRdb recomputed calls from the 5' RACE reads with MiXCR, one row per CDR3 protein. The sample holds around 44,000 distinct CDR3 sequences, 7.7% seen once. The sample was whole blood. The source of these receptors is an adult who was a healthcare worker with PCR-confirmed SARS-CoV-2 infection or an uninfected control (not recorded which).

This clonotype was seen a few times. The chain carries TRBV20-1 and TRBJ1-2; D gene ambiguous. The germline gives CDR1 DFQATT, CDR2 SNEGSKA (reference sequence). The CDR3 loop spans 12 amino acids. Trimming left V 8 bases short and J 1 base short, with 11 bases between. The CDR3 sequence: CSKSGSNYGYTF. The CDR3 nucleotides are TGCAGTAAATCGGGGAGTAACTATGGCTACACCTTC.

This clonotype was seen ten or more times. V and J are TRBV28 and TRBJ1-1; D might be TRBD1 (6 bases). CDR1 is MDHEN and CDR2 is SYDVKM in the germline V gene. This CDR3 has 14 amino acids. V dropped 2 bases and J dropped 1 base, with 8 bases sitting between them. CDR3 amino acids: CASSLRQENTEAFF. In DNA form, the CDR3 reads TGTGCCAGCAGTTTACGACAGGAGAACACTGAAGCTTTCTTT.

To note about this clonotype: A much larger clone is a single base away; this may be a read error. This rearrangement joins TRBV12-3 or TRBV12-4 to TRBJ1-1; D not certain. The CDR3 covers 13 residues. CDR3 sequence: CASGRQAGTKAFF. CDR3 DNA sequence: TGTGCCAGCGGGAGGCAGGCCGGCACTAAAGCTTTCTTT.